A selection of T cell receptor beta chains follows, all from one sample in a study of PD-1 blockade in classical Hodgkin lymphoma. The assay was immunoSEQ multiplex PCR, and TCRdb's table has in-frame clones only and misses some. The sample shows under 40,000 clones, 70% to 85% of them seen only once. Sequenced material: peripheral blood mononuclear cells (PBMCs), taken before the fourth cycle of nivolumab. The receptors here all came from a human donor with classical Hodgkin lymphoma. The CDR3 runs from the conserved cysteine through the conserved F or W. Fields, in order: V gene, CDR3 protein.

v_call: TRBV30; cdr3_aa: CAWKQPGTPHNSPLHF
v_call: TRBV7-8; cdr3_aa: CASSLSLQGFQPQHF
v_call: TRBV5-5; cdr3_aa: CASSWATVSGNTIYF
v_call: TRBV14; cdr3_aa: CASSLGQGPNSPLHF
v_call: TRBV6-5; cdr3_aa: CASSPYWTGGYEQYF
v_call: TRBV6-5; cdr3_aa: CASSFSTSGVEGYTF
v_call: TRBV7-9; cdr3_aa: CASSDTSGRSYNEQFF
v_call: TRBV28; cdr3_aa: CASSLYLFSGANVLTF
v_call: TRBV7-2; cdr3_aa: CASSPAPGRNEQFF
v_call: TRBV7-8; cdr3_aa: CASSLANSMNTEAFF
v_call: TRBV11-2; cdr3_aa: CASSLERGTEAFF
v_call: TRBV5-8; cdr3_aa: CASSLTGIYNEQFF
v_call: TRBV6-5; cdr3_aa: CASSTGRYASPLHF
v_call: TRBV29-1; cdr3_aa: CSVGKGMNTEAFF
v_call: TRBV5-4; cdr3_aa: CASSLWVLGRNTEAFF
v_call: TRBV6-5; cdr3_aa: CAIGVGTLNTGELFF
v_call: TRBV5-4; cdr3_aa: CASSLLSGTNTEAFF
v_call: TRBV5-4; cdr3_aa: CASSLDRGGPYEQYF
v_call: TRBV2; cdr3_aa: CASSGDRSSYEQYF
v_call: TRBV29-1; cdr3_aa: CSVEAPDGTYEQYF
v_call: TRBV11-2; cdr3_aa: CASSFGGNTIYF
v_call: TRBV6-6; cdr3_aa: CASRAGTWGTDTQYF
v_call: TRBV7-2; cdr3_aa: CASSRTAYNEQFF
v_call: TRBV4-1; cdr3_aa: CASSPGPSYEQYF
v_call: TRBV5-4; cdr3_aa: CASSNPTGPSTDTQYF
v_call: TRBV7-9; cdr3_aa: CASSLAGSGNTIYF
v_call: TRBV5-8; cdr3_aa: CASSPRQGLNTGELFF
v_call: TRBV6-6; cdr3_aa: CASSLLNTEAFF
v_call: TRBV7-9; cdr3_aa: CASSVRTRRTIREQYF
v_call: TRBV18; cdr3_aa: CASSPQRTGAGSGNTIYF
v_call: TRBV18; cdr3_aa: CASSQSGQDRALHF
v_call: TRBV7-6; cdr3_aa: CASSYIPGTYYTGELFF
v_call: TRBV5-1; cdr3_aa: CASSWGTSGWENIQYF
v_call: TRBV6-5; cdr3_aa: CASSYSHWESEQFF
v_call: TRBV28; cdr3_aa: CASSSGTGGSPLHF
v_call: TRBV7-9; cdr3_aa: CASSSPRGAFF
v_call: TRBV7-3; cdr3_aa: CASSSLPGNEQYF
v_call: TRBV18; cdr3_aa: CASSPNRNTEAFF
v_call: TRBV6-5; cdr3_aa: CASSYPSGGEYEQYF
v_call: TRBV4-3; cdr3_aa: CASSQDLSNTGELFF
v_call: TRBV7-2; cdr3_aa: CASSPTGSGNTIYF